These 23 T cell receptor beta chains came from one sample sequenced in a study of metastatic and nonmetastatic thyroid tumors. TCRdb re-called clones via MiXCR from the PCR reads. The sample consists of around 70,000 clones, roughly 18% of them appearing once. All patients were untreated before thyroid surgery. Sequenced input: blood. The receptor source for this set is a female donor with papillary thyroid cancer or a benign thyroid nodule (not recorded which). Some clones in this sample may be carry-over from other donors' samples.

This chain joins TRBV11-2 and TRBJ1-1, with D perhaps matching TRBD1 (5 bases). The CDR3 totals 18 residues. V lost 1 base to trimming and J lost 1 base, with 19 bases between them. Germline CDR1 reads SGHAT; CDR2 reads FQNNGV. CDR3 nucleotides: TGTGCCAGCAGCTTAGGGGGGAGGGGAGTCGGGAAGAACACTGAAGCTTTCTTT. Translating it yields CASSLGGRGVGKNTEAFF. The full variable domain, completed using reference TRBV11-2 and TRBJ1-1, is EAGVAQSPRYKIIEKRQSVAFWCNPISGHATLYWYQQILGQGPKLLIQFQNNGVVDDSQLPKDRFSAERLKGVDSTLKIQPAKLEDSAVYLCASSLGGRGVGKNTEAFFGQGTRLTVV.

This clone was picked up many times. The chain carries TRBV30 and TRBJ2-2; possibly TRBD1 for D (5 bases). Looked up from germline, CDR1 is GTSNPN and CDR2 is SVGIG (reference sequence). Trimming took off 4 bases at V and 1 base at J, with 10 bases between the two ends. The CDR3 is 14 residues long. For the CDR3, the DNA is TGTGCCTGGACCCCAGACAGGAACACCGGGGAGCTGTTTTTT. Encoded protein: CAWTPDRNTGELFF.

Comment on this clone: A junction boundary mismatches the germline segment, possibly from a read error. The CDR3 sequence is CASSYPDSANYATYKQYF. The CDR3 DNA follows: TGTGCCAGCAGTTACCCGGACAGTGCGAACTATGCTACCTACAAGCAGTACTTC. The chain carries TRBV6-2 or TRBV6-3 and TRBJ2-7, with D perhaps TRBD1 (6 bases). This CDR3 comprises 18 residues. Germline V CDR1 and CDR2: MNHEY, SVGEGT.

The chain links TRBV29-1 to TRBJ1-3; D is undetermined. Trimming left V 0 bases short and J 0 bases short, with 9 bases between. This CDR3 is 15 amino acids long. Germline V gene data show CDR1 as SQVTM and CDR2 as ANQGSEA. The CDR3 bases are TGCAGCGTTGAAGATCTGGGTATCTCTGGAAACACCATATATTTT. Its protein is CSVEDLGISGNTIYF.

This clone has ten or more counts. This chain joins TRBV18 and TRBJ2-7; D is uncertain. Trimming took off 6 bases at V and 5 bases at J, with 8 bases between the two ends. The CDR3 runs 11 residues. CDR1 is KGHSH and CDR2 is LQKENI in the germline V gene. The CDR3 is CASSRANEQYF. The CDR3 region has the DNA TGTGCCAGCTCCCGAGCGAACGAGCAGTACTTC.

The V and J genes are TRBV28 and TRBJ1-1; the D gene is possibly TRBD1 (6 bases). There are 12 residues in the CDR3. Trimming took off 11 bases at V and 4 bases at J, with 14 bases between the two ends. Germline lookup yields CDR1 MDHEN and CDR2 SYDVKM. The CDR3 nucleotides are TGTGCCCTACAGGGTTTAAGCACTGAAGCTTTCTTT. It yields the protein CALQGLSTEAFF.

This clone occurred many times. Mismatch with germline at one junction end may stem from a read error. The chain uses TRBV2 and TRBJ2-2, with TRBD1 matching 8 bases. The CDR3 contains 14 residues. Per the germline V gene, CDR1 is SNHLY and CDR2 is FYNNEI. The CDR3 coding sequence is TGTGCCAGCAGAGAAGACAGGGGCACGGGGGAGCTGTTTTTT. Translated: CASREDRGTGELFF.

This clone has a count of ten or more. This chain joins TRBV10-1 and TRBJ1-5; 7 positions agree with TRBD1. Per the germline V gene, CDR1 is WNHNN and CDR2 is SYGVQD (reference sequence). V trimming: 7 bases; J trimming: 5 bases; junction bases outside the gene matches: 11. This CDR3 is 15 amino acids long. The CDR3, as DNA: TGCGCCAGCACTTACAGGGGAAGAATACATCAGCCCCAGCATTTT. Its protein product is CASTYRGRIHQPQHF.

This clone was seen only a few times. The chain is built from TRBV12-3 or TRBV12-4 and TRBJ2-1, with TRBD2 matching over 8 bases. After removal of 3 bases from V and 13 bases from J, the junction contained 11 bases not matched to a gene. This CDR3 comprises 14 residues. CDR3 sequence reads: CASSLLREGQFQFF. The CDR3 nucleotides read TGTGCCAGCAGTTTGTTACGGGAGGGCCAGTTTCAGTTCTTC.

As to this clone: Since a much larger clone is just one base distant, this may be a read error. V gene TRBV12-5 combines with J gene TRBJ2-1; 12 bases are shared with TRBD1. CDR1 LGHNT and CDR2 FRNRAP come from the germline V gene. This CDR3 contains 17 residues. The DNA for the CDR3 is TGTGCTAGTGGTTTTGTCTCCGGGACAGGGGGCTACCATGAGCAGTTCTTC. It is translated as CASGFVSGTGGYHEQFF.

In its sample, this clone was seen a few times. A clone one base away is much larger, so this may be a read error. The chain recombines TRBV20-1 with TRBJ2-1; D is possibly TRBD2 (5 bases). The germline V gene encodes CDR1 DFQATT and CDR2 SNEGSKA (reference sequence). There are 13 residues in the CDR3. V lost 1 base and J 8 bases, leaving 12 bases between the germline ends. CDR3 sequence (DNA): TGCAGTGCTAGAGGTACTAGTGTCGATGAGCAGTTCTTC. Translating gives CSARGTSVDEQFF.

The rearrangement joins TRBV10-2 to TRBJ2-7; 8 bases fit TRBD1. The CDR3 totals 13 residues. V dropped 10 bases and J dropped 5; count of bases not matched to a gene: 10. Germline lookup yields CDR1 WSHSY and CDR2 SAAADI. CDR3: CATSTGVRNEQYF. As DNA, the CDR3 is TGCGCCACTTCGACAGGGGTACGCAACGAGCAGTACTTC.

As regards this clone: A much larger clone is a single base away; this may be a read error. This chain joins TRBV2 and TRBJ1-1, with TRBD1 identical over 7 bases. V shed 7 bases and J 4 bases; nucleotides not matched to a gene: 9. The CDR3 spans 14 residues. Germline CDR1 and CDR2: SNHLY and FYNNEI. The CDR3 loop is CASTSDRCVTEAFF. The DNA for the CDR3 is TGTGCCAGCACCTCGGACAGGTGTGTCACTGAAGCTTTCTTT. The full variable domain, with the rest looked up from reference TRBV2 and TRBJ1-1, is EPEVTQTPSHQVTQMGQEVILRCVPISNHLYFYWYRQILGQKVEFLVSFYNNEISEKSEIFDDQFSVERPDGSNFTLKIRSTKLEDSAMYFCASTSDRCVTEAFFGQGTRLTVV.

The rearrangement joins TRBV30 to TRBJ1-2; no clear D. V lost 0 bases and J 8 bases, leaving 16 bases between the germline ends. The CDR3 is made up of 14 amino acids. Germline loops: CDR1 GTSNPN, CDR2 SVGIG (reference sequence). The CDR3 loop reads CAWSVLPTWEGYTF. The CDR3 region has the DNA TGTGCCTGGAGTGTTCTGCCAACCTGGGAGGGCTACACCTTC.

V usage is TRBV10-3 and J usage is TRBJ1-1; D perhaps matches TRBD1 (5 bases). The V end lost 0 bases, the J end lost 6 bases, and 17 bases lay between the germline ends. Germline CDR1 reads ENHRY; CDR2 reads SYGVKD. The CDR3 is made up of 16 amino acids. For the CDR3, the DNA is TGTGCCATCAGTGAGTCGATCCAGGGATTTTTGGCTGAAGCTTTCTTT. Translating it yields CAISESIQGFLAEAFF.

The table lists this clone with many counts. The gene calls are TRBV2 and TRBJ2-2; D gene ambiguous. The V end lost 8 bases, the J end lost 5 bases, and 9 bases lay between the germline ends. CDR3 length: 12 residues. Germline values: CDR1 SNHLY, CDR2 FYNNEI. CDR3 protein: CASLLLTGELFF. The CDR3 bases are TGTGCCAGCCTACTTCTAACCGGGGAGCTGTTTTTT. Variable domain in full (rest from reference TRBV2 and TRBJ2-2): EPEVTQTPSHQVTQMGQEVILRCVPISNHLYFYWYRQILGQKVEFLVSFYNNEISEKSEIFDDQFSVERPDGSNFTLKIRSTKLEDSAMYFCASLLLTGELFFGEGSRLTVL.

This clone came up many times. The V and J genes are TRBV9 and TRBJ2-2, with unresolved D. Germline V lookup: CDR1 SGDLS, CDR2 YYNGEE. The CDR3 extends over 13 amino acids. V lost 0 bases, J lost 7 bases, and 7 bases lay in between. CDR3 amino acids: CASSVGPGGELFF. CDR3 sequence (DNA): TGTGCCAGCAGCGTAGGGCCCGGCGGGGAGCTGTTTTTT.

This clone was observed many times. V and J are TRBV28 and TRBJ2-2; D unclear. Germline V lookup: CDR1 MDHEN, CDR2 SYDVKM. V gave up 9 bases and J gave up 3 bases, with 5 bases separating them. CDR3 length: 11 residues. The CDR3 spells CASRYTGELFF. Written as DNA, the CDR3 is TGTGCCAGTAGATACACCGGGGAGCTGTTTTTT.

Ten or more counts support this clone. J is TRBJ2-1 and V is TRBV25-1, with 8 bases matching TRBD1. The CDR3 loop spans 15 amino acids. Trimming at V came to 4 bases and at J to 8 bases, leaving 10 bases not matched to a gene. Germline V gene lookup returns CDR1 MGHDK and CDR2 SYGVNS. The CDR3 region is CASSARQGSWDEQFF. DNA of the CDR3: TGTGCCAGCAGTGCCAGACAGGGGAGCTGGGATGAGCAGTTCTTC.

This clone was seen ten or more times. V gene TRBV12-3 or TRBV12-4 combines with J gene TRBJ2-1; D unclear. This CDR3 is 16 amino acids long. V was trimmed by 6 bases and J by 1 base, leaving 16 bases between them. CDR3 region: CASSGAAALSYNEQFF. The CDR3 DNA follows: TGTGCCAGCAGCGGTGCTGCGGCTCTATCCTACAATGAGCAGTTCTTC.

This clone was observed at least ten times. The CDR3 nucleotides are TGCGCCAGCAGCCAAGTAGTCTCGGGGGGACAAGAGCAGTACTTC. Amino acid sequence: CASSQVVSGGQEQYF. This chain connects TRBV4-1 to TRBJ2-7; D might be TRBD2 (7 bases). Deletions cut 1 base from V and 7 bases from J, with 17 bases between. Germline V gene lookup returns CDR1 MGHRA and CDR2 YSYEKL. This CDR3 region has 15 residues.

This CDR3 reads CASSPAPGQRELFF. In nucleotides, the CDR3 is TGTGCCAGCAGCCCAGCCCCGGGACAGAGGGAGCTGTTTTTT. The chain has TRBV7-8 and TRBJ2-2; the match to TRBD1 covers 7 bases. V shed 5 bases, J shed 9 bases, and the junction held 9 bases outside the gene matches. Germline CDR1 reads SGHVS; CDR2 reads FQNEAQ. This CDR3 has 14 residues.

This clone was picked up many times. The genes are TRBV18 and TRBJ2-3; the D gene is possibly TRBD2 (7 bases). Germline CDR1 reads KGHSH; CDR2 reads LQKENI. Trimming stripped 3 bases from V and 0 bases from J, with 13 bases between. The CDR3 has 16 amino acids. The CDR3 DNA reads as TGTGCCAGCTCACCCCGTCGGGGGGCGAGCACAGATACGCAGTATTTT. This encodes CASSPRRGASTDTQYF.